What follows are 4 T cell receptor beta chains derived from one specimen sequenced in a study of CD8+CD57+ T cells in acquired aplastic anemia (dated by TCRdb to the late 2010s). Reads for this sample came from an Illumina HiSeq 2000. Profiling of TCR beta VDJ combinations and CDR3 sequences used genomic DNA as the template. The public reads were quality trimmed at Q25 with fastp and then assembled into clones with MiXCR by TCRdb, keeping productive beta chains. Here each entry gathers all rows of one CDR3 protein and keeps the most common genes and DNA. Here the sample has 450,000 to 550,000 distinct CDR3 sequences; around 30% occur a single time. Of the sample, less than 0.85% falls within the top ten clones. Expansion of CD8+CD57+ cells had been shown by flow cytometry in the patients chosen for sequencing. Material: sorted CD4+, CD8+, or CD8+CD57+ T cells (not recorded which) from PBMCs. All receptors derive from a human donor with aplastic anemia.

Comments on this clonotype: Relative to the germline gene, one junction end is altered; a read error may explain this. The chain employs TRBV5-1 and TRBJ1-2; 8 positions agree with TRBD1. The CDR3 is made up of 14 amino acids. Germline V CDR1 and CDR2: SGHRS, YFSETQ. The CDR3 protein is CASSSMTGDHGYTF. The CDR3, as DNA: TGCGCCAGCAGCTCCATGACAGGGGACCATGGTTACACCTTC.

This clonotype has only a few counts. The chain recombines TRBV20-1 with TRBJ2-6; perhaps TRBD1 as D (6 bases). The germline V gene encodes CDR1 DFQATT and CDR2 SNEGSKA (reference sequence). The CDR3 spans 16 residues. Trimming removed 4 bases at V and 0 bases at J, with 13 bases between. The CDR3 nucleotides are TGCAGTGCTAATGGCAGGGGAAGCTCTGGGGCCAACGTCCTGACTTTC. As protein: CSANGRGSSGANVLTF.

In regard to this clonotype: The missing conserved phenylalanine or tryptophan at the end of this CDR3 makes a read error likely. The chain uses TRBV10-1 and TRBJ2-2, with a possible D match to TRBD2 (5 bases). The CDR3 consists of 15 residues. Germline CDR1 WNHNN, CDR2 SYGVQD (reference sequence). V lost 3 bases and J lost 6, with 14 bases in between. CDR3: CASSEWASSAGELFL. CDR3 bases: TGCGCCAGCAGTGAATGGGCTAGCAGCGCCGGGGAGCTGTTTCTT.

The chain couples TRBV5-1 to TRBJ2-7; D remains unclear. Trimming removed 0 bases at V and 2 bases at J, with 12 bases between. This CDR3 has 15 amino acids. The germline V gene encodes CDR1 SGHRS and CDR2 YFSETQ. The CDR3 reads CASSLEGLNTYEQYF. CDR3 coding DNA: TGCGCCAGCAGCTTGGAAGGCCTAAACACCTACGAGCAGTACTTC. Drawing the rest from reference TRBV5-1 and TRBJ2-7, the complete variable domain is KAGVTQTPRYLIKTRGQQVTLSCSPISGHRSVSWYQQTPGQGLQFLFEYFSETQRNKGNFPGRFSGRQFSNSRSEMNVSTLELGDSALYLCASSLEGLNTYEQYFGPGTRLTVT.